What follows are 26 T cell receptor beta chains derived from one specimen sequenced in a study of shared clonotypes between healthy human individuals. The repertoire was sequenced with immunoSEQ multiplex PCR; TCRdb's copy has only in-frame clones and lacks some. In the table there are around 1.6 million clones, approximately 98% of which are singletons. The specimen was naive CD4+ T cells sorted from blood. Subset of the sample: CD45RA+ positively selected. The receptors here all came from a man in his thirties or forties in good health.

The chain recombines TRBV14 with TRBJ1-1, with D unresolved. Germline values: CDR1 SGHDN, CDR2 FVKESK. The germline V and J ends were trimmed by 2 bases and 0 bases, with 4 bases remaining between them. The CDR3 sequence is 13 residues long. The CDR3 loop is CASSQYLNTEAFF. The CDR3 coding sequence is TGTGCCAGCAGCCAATACTTGAACACTGAAGCTTTCTTT. The variable domain in full, with the rest retrieved from reference TRBV14 and TRBJ1-1, is EAGVTQFPSHSVIEKGQTVTLRCDPISGHDNLYWYRRVMGKEIKFLLHFVKESKQDESGMPNNRFLAERTGGTYSTLKVQPAELEDSGVYFCASSQYLNTEAFFGQGTRLTVV.

The chain is built from TRBV6-5 and TRBJ2-5, with 9 bases identical to TRBD2. The CDR3 sequence is 15 residues long. V shed 1 base and J 4 bases; nucleotides not matched to a gene: 4. Looked up from germline, CDR1 is MNHEY and CDR2 is SVGAGI. In DNA form, the CDR3 reads TGTGCCAGCAGTTACTTGGCAGCGGGAGGAGAGACCCAGTACTTC. It codes for CASSYLAAGGETQYF.

The rearrangement joins TRBV19 to TRBJ2-3, with 13 bases fitting TRBD2. The germline V gene encodes CDR1 LNHDA and CDR2 SQIVND (reference sequence). This CDR3 comprises 13 residues. Trimming cost V 8 bases and J 4 bases; bases outside gene matches: 0. CDR3 sequence reads: CASGLAGADTQYF. CDR3 bases: TGTGCCAGTGGACTAGCGGGGGCAGATACGCAGTATTTT.

This clone was seen a single time. The V and J genes are TRBV9 and TRBJ2-1; 8 bases match TRBD2. The CDR3 has 15 amino acids. CDR1 SGDLS and CDR2 YYNGEE come from the germline V gene. V shed 1 base and J 8 bases; nucleotides not matched to a gene: 8. The CDR3 coding sequence is TGTGCCAGCAGCGTATCCAGCGGGAGTGGAGATGAGCAGTTCTTC. Protein: CASSVSSGSGDEQFF.

V is TRBV28 and J is TRBJ1-2; D gene ambiguous. CDR3 length: 14 residues. Germline CDR1 is MDHEN and CDR2 is SYDVKM. The germline V and J ends were trimmed by 6 bases and 5 bases, with 16 bases remaining between them. CDR3 region: CASRQSQNAYGYTF. CDR3 bases: TGTGCCAGCAGGCAATCCCAGAACGCATATGGCTACACCTTC.

As regards this clone: Other DNA sequences from this sample encode an identical CDR3 as well. The chain is built from TRBV27 and TRBJ1-2; tentative D call: TRBD1 (5 bases). V lost 2 bases and J 5 bases, leaving 6 bases between the germline ends. This CDR3 spans 12 amino acids. Germline CDR1 MNHEY, CDR2 SMNVEV (reference sequence). CDR3 coding DNA: TGTGCCAGCAGTTTACGGGGGTATGGCTACACCTTC. Amino acids: CASSLRGYGYTF.

In this sample, this clone turned up a few times. The chain has TRBV27 and TRBJ2-6, with TRBD1 matching 7 bases. Germline-derived CDR1 and CDR2 are MNHEY and SMNVEV (reference sequence). J gave up 2 bases and V 6 bases, and 7 bases lay outside the gene matches. The CDR3 has 16 amino acids. CDR3 coding DNA: TGTGCCAGCAGCAACCAGAGGGGGCCTGGGGCCAACGTCCTGACTTTC. Translation: CASSNQRGPGANVLTF.

V usage is TRBV28 and J usage is TRBJ2-7; TRBD1 agrees at 7 bases. The junction had 7 bases not matched to a gene; V was cut back by 6 bases and J by 2 bases. CDR1 is MDHEN and CDR2 is SYDVKM in the germline V gene. CDR3 length: 14 residues. The CDR3 DNA sequence: TGTGCCAGCAGGACTACCGGGACAGCCTACGAGCAGTACTTC. Protein: CASRTTGTAYEQYF.

The V and J genes are TRBV19 and TRBJ2-1; 8 bases agree with TRBD2. The length of the CDR3 is 15 residues. Trimming removed 5 bases from V and 4 bases from J; junction bases left unmatched: 7. The V gene's germline CDR1 is LNHDA and CDR2 SQIVND (reference sequence). The CDR3: CASSPRLASYNEQFF. In nucleotides, the CDR3 is TGTGCCAGTAGTCCTCGACTAGCGAGTTACAATGAGCAGTTCTTC.

CDR3 coding DNA: TGTGCCAGCAGCAAAGGGGGAAATGGAGCGGGAGGTCTTTGTTACGAGCAGTACTTC. It is translated as CASSKGGNGAGGLCYEQYF. V usage is TRBV21-1 and J usage is TRBJ2-7; TRBD2, the D gene given by the table, was not confirmed from the DNA. TRBV21-1 is marked as a pseudogene. This CDR3 is 19 amino acids long.

This clone was observed once. The CDR3 DNA follows: TGTGCCAGCGCCCCAGGGGGCGGGGAAAAACTGTTTTTT. Residues: CASAPGGGEKLFF. V is TRBV18 and J is TRBJ1-4; 8 positions match TRBD1. V dropped 8 bases and J dropped 8; count of bases not matched to a gene: 7. The germline CDR1 and CDR2 sequences are KGHSH and LQKENI. CDR3 length equals 13 residues.

The genes are TRBV7-2 and TRBJ1-3, with D perhaps matching TRBD1 (5 bases). Trimming cost V 3 bases and J 1 base, with 7 bases left between them. Per germline, CDR1 SGHTA and CDR2 FQGNSA. CDR3 length equals 14 residues. CDR3 amino acids: CASSFRESGNTIYF. The CDR3 coding sequence is TGTGCCAGCAGCTTCAGGGAATCTGGAAACACCATATATTTT.

V is TRBV5-4 and J is TRBJ2-7; TRBD1 aligns across 7 bases. The CDR3 is 14 residues long. CDR1 SGHNT and CDR2 YYREEE come from the germline V gene (reference sequence). V trimming: 4 bases; J trimming: 4 bases; junction bases outside the gene matches: 8. The CDR3 loop reads CASSIAGGAYEQYF. CDR3 DNA sequence: TGTGCCAGCAGCATCGCAGGGGGAGCGTACGAGCAGTACTTC.

The rearrangement uses TRBV21-1 and TRBJ2-3; the DNA was not compared with TRBD2, the D call given in the table. TRBV21-1 is noted as a pseudogene. This CDR3 is built from 17 residues. The CDR3 loop is CASSKARREGPQDTQYF. CDR3 sequence (DNA): TGTGCCAGCAGCAAAGCTAGGAGGGAGGGCCCTCAAGATACGCAGTATTTT.

The DNA of the CDR3 is TGTGCCAGCAGGGGCCTGGGGGGTACCTACGAGCAGTACTTC. Translating it yields CASRGLGGTYEQYF. The chain joins TRBV2 to TRBJ2-7; a weak D match, TRBD2 (6 bases). The CDR3 runs to 14 residues. The germline V gene encodes CDR1 SNHLY and CDR2 FYNNEI. The germline V and J ends were trimmed by 6 bases and 2 bases, with 14 bases remaining between them.

The chain uses TRBV29-1 and TRBJ2-1, with D unresolved. In germline, CDR1 is SQVTM, CDR2 ANQGSEA. This CDR3 spans 14 amino acids. V lost 8 bases to trimming and J lost 8 bases, with 22 bases between them. CDR3 loop: CSSLAGPVQDEQFF. CDR3 bases: TGCAGCTCCCTCGCCGGCCCCGTCCAAGATGAGCAGTTCTTC.

V gene TRBV7-9 combines with J gene TRBJ2-7; 9 nucleotides agree with TRBD2. V shed 5 bases, J shed 7 bases, and the junction held 12 bases outside the gene matches. CDR3 length equals 15 residues. Germline CDR1 SEHNR, CDR2 FQNEAQ (reference sequence). The CDR3 is CASSRYSGSMGEQYF. In nucleotides, the CDR3 is TGTGCCAGCAGCCGTTATAGCGGGAGTATGGGGGAGCAGTACTTC.

The chain uses TRBV10-3 and TRBJ2-1, with 9 bases fitting TRBD2. The V gene end was trimmed by 4 bases and the J gene end by 0 bases; junction bases not matched to a gene: 7. Germline CDR1 is ENHRY and CDR2 is SYGVKD. The CDR3 has 17 amino acids. The CDR3 reads CAISASGDSSSYNEQFF. The CDR3 coding sequence is TGTGCCATCAGTGCTAGCGGGGACTCCAGCTCCTACAATGAGCAGTTCTTC.

The chain links TRBV5-1 to TRBJ2-3, with a tentative D call TRBD2 (5 bases). This CDR3 has 15 amino acids. V lost 0 bases and J 3 bases, leaving 11 bases between the germline ends. Germline loops: CDR1 SGHRS, CDR2 YFSETQ. For the CDR3, the DNA is TGCGCCAGCAGCTTGGCCAGGACTCCAACAGATACGCAGTATTTT. Its translation is CASSLARTPTDTQYF.

The V and J genes are TRBV5-1 and TRBJ2-7, with D maybe TRBD1 (7 bases). Germline values: CDR1 SGHRS, CDR2 YFSETQ. V was shortened by 4 bases and J by 2 bases, with 16 bases between the two germline ends. The CDR3 runs 15 residues. The CDR3 spells CASSPGGSGAYEQYF. The CDR3 bases are TGCGCCAGCAGCCCAGGGGGGTCAGGGGCCTACGAGCAGTACTTC.

V gene TRBV7-2 combines with J gene TRBJ2-2; D is uncertain. The CDR3 is 16 amino acids. Germline V gives CDR1 SGHTA, CDR2 FQGNSA. Trimming took off 6 bases at V and 1 base at J, with 15 bases between the two ends. The DNA for the CDR3 is TGTGCCAGCAGATCAGGACGGACGGGGAACACCGGGGAGCTGTTTTTT. Translating it yields CASRSGRTGNTGELFF.

V gene TRBV27 combines with J gene TRBJ1-1; weak D call: TRBD1 (6 bases). This CDR3 comprises 13 residues. CDR1 and CDR2 (germline): MNHEY, SMNVEV (reference sequence). V dropped 5 bases and J dropped 5 bases, with 12 bases sitting between them. CDR3 loop: CASSPQGGTEAFF. The CDR3 DNA is TGTGCCAGCAGTCCCCAAGGGGGGACTGAAGCTTTCTTT.

With respect to this clone: The sample has other DNA sequences that encode this CDR3 too. This chain connects TRBV2 to TRBJ2-3; no clear D. The CDR3 length is 11 residues. V lost 4 bases to trimming and J lost 2 bases, with 1 base between them. In germline, CDR1 is SNHLY, CDR2 FYNNEI. CDR3 sequence: CASSVTDTQYF. CDR3 nucleotide sequence: TGTGCCAGCAGTGTCACAGATACGCAGTATTTT.

J is TRBJ2-7 and V is TRBV5-4, with TRBD2 matching 9 bases. After removal of 5 bases from V and 2 bases from J, the junction contained 5 bases not matched to a gene. The V gene's germline CDR1 is SGHNT and CDR2 YYREEE (reference sequence). The CDR3 consists of 14 residues. In nucleotides, the CDR3 is TGTGCCAGCAGTGATAGCGGGAGCCCCTACGAGCAGTACTTC. Protein: CASSDSGSPYEQYF.

The chain links TRBV7-9 to TRBJ1-5; 10 nucleotides line up with TRBD1. The CDR3 consists of 17 residues. V was pared by 4 bases and J by 2 bases, with 8 bases of the junction left unmatched. Per the germline V gene, CDR1 is SEHNR and CDR2 is FQNEAQ (reference sequence). The CDR3, as DNA: TGTGCCAGCAGCTCCGACAGGGGGCGGGGACGCAATCAGCCCCAGCATTTT. It translates to CASSSDRGRGRNQPQHF.

The chain links TRBV7-2 to TRBJ1-2, with 10 bases aligning to TRBD1. CDR1 and CDR2 (germline): SGHTA, FQGNSA. CDR3 size: 18 residues. J was trimmed by 1 base and V by 4 bases; bases with no gene match: 12. DNA for the CDR3: TGTGCCAGCAGCTCGTCCCGGGACAGGGGACACCTTAACTATGGCTACACCTTC. Amino acids: CASSSSRDRGHLNYGYTF.